One sample yielded the 24 T cell receptor beta chains listed below, sequenced in a study of identical twins. TCRdb re-analysed the 5' RACE reads in MiXCR, keeping a single row per CDR3 protein. The sample has about 810,000 distinct CDR3 sequences, approximately 13% seen once. These data also formed part of another study, on yellow fever vaccine responses in identical twins.

Sequences were obtained from PBMCs. Receptors were obtained from a woman aged 18 to 35 in good health.

Only a few counts were recorded for this clonotype. The rearrangement uses TRBV27 and TRBJ2-7, with 9 bases fitting TRBD1. The CDR3 runs 16 residues. V lost 5 bases and J lost 4; bases outside the gene matches: 12. Per the germline V gene, CDR1 is MNHEY and CDR2 is SMNVEV (reference sequence). The CDR3 nucleotides read TGTGCCAGCAGTACCCTCCTGGGACAGGGACGTTACGAGCAGTACGTC. Translation: CASSTLLGQGRYEQYV.

This chain joins TRBV6-6 and TRBJ2-5; 9 bases fit TRBD1. This CDR3 has 13 residues. The V gene's germline CDR1 is MNHNY and CDR2 SVGAGI (reference sequence). J gave up 5 bases and V 6 bases, and 4 bases lay outside the gene matches. This CDR3 is CASRYRGLETQYF. The CDR3 nucleotides read TGTGCCAGCAGGTACAGGGGGCTGGAGACCCAGTACTTC.

As to this clonotype: It may be a read error: a sequence one base away is much more abundant. This sequence joins TRBV12-3 or TRBV12-4 and TRBJ2-1; no clear D gene. CDR3 size: 14 residues. V was cut by 8 bases and J by 6 bases, with 17 bases left in between. The CDR3 region has the DNA TGTGCCAGCGGAAGGTGGGAAAGTTTCAATGAGCAGTTCTTC. It is translated as CASGRWESFNEQFF.

The J gene is TRBJ1-2, the V gene TRBV27; 9 bases fit TRBD1. J gave up 8 bases and V 5 bases, and 6 bases lay outside the gene matches. From germline, CDR1 is MNHEY and CDR2 SMNVEV (reference sequence). The CDR3 runs 13 residues. The CDR3 region is CASSIGQGKGYTF. In DNA form, the CDR3 reads TGTGCCAGCAGTATCGGACAGGGGAAAGGCTACACCTTC.

In this sample, this clonotype turned up a few times. The chain links TRBV11-2 to TRBJ1-5, with D maybe TRBD1 (5 bases). Germline V gives CDR1 SGHAT, CDR2 FQNNGV. Trimming pared 5 bases from V and 7 bases from J, leaving 18 bases between. This CDR3 contains 15 residues. CDR3 DNA sequence: TGTGCCAGCAGCGAGAGATCGGGGGTCGAGCAGCCCCAGCATTTT. Protein: CASSERSGVEQPQHF. The variable domain in full, completed from reference TRBV11-2 and TRBJ1-5, reads EAGVAQSPRYKIIEKRQSVAFWCNPISGHATLYWYQQILGQGPKLLIQFQNNGVVDDSQLPKDRFSAERLKGVDSTLKIQPAKLEDSAVYLCASSERSGVEQPQHFGDGTRLSIL.

This clonotype appeared many times. CDR3 loop: CATSRSSGLAGEPPEQFF. In DNA, the CDR3 is TGTGCCACCAGCAGATCATCCGGACTAGCGGGAGAGCCCCCTGAGCAGTTCTTC. The chain links TRBV15 to TRBJ2-1, with 13 bases aligning to TRBD2. Germline values: CDR1 LNHNV, CDR2 YYDKDF (reference sequence). Trimming removed 2 bases from V and 9 bases from J; junction bases left unmatched: 13. This CDR3 region has 18 residues. The full variable domain, rest sourced from reference TRBV15 and TRBJ2-1, is DAMVIQNPRYQVTQFGKPVTLSCSQTLNHNVMYWYQQKSSQAPKLLFHYYDKDFNNEADTPDNFQSRRPNTSFCFLDIRSPGLGDTAMYLCATSRSSGLAGEPPEQFFGPGTRLTVL.

The chain links TRBV20-1 to TRBJ2-3; possibly TRBD2 for D (6 bases). The germline V and J ends were trimmed by 6 bases and 4 bases, with 14 bases remaining between them. The CDR3 runs to 13 residues. Germline CDR1 reads DFQATT; CDR2 reads SNEGSKA (reference sequence). In DNA form, the CDR3 reads TGCAGTGCACCCCGACTAGGCTCAGATACGCAGTATTTT. Translation gives CSAPRLGSDTQYF.

The chain is built from TRBV7-7 and TRBJ2-5, with TRBD2 identical over 11 bases. The CDR3 has 16 residues. Trimming took 5 bases from V and 0 from J; bases not matched to a gene: 5. The germline V gene has CDR1 SSHAT and CDR2 FNYEAQ (reference sequence). The DNA of the CDR3 is TGTGCCAGCAGCCTTTCGACTAGCGGGAACCAAGAGACCCAGTACTTC. This translates into CASSLSTSGNQETQYF.

This clonotype was detected a few times. The chain carries TRBV5-1 and TRBJ2-6; weak D call: TRBD2 (5 bases). Germline CDR1 SGHRS, CDR2 YFSETQ. V lost 4 bases and J 0 bases, leaving 14 bases between the germline ends. The CDR3 loop spans 17 amino acids. CDR3: CASSRGQVDSGANVLTF. CDR3 in DNA: TGCGCCAGCAGCAGAGGGCAGGTCGACTCTGGGGCCAACGTCCTGACTTTC.

Ten or more counts support this clonotype. V is TRBV15 and J is TRBJ2-3; 9 nucleotides match TRBD2. V shed 0 bases and J 2 bases; nucleotides not matched to a gene: 12. From germline, CDR1 is LNHNV and CDR2 YYDKDF (reference sequence). CDR3 length equals 19 residues. CDR3 amino acids: CATSRERYFAGGPTDTQYF. In nucleotides, the CDR3 is TGTGCCACCAGCAGAGAGAGGTATTTTGCGGGAGGGCCCACAGATACGCAGTATTTT.

The V and J genes are TRBV29-1 and TRBJ1-1; D is unclear. Germline assignment: CDR1 SQVTM and CDR2 ANQGSEA. Trimming shortened V by 4 bases and J by 0 bases, and 9 bases separated the two germline ends. The CDR3 extends over 13 amino acids. The CDR3 DNA sequence: TGCAGCGTTGCGGGCCTCATGAACACTGAAGCTTTCTTT. It translates to CSVAGLMNTEAFF.

The chain has TRBV7-7 and TRBJ2-5; 7 nucleotides line up with TRBD2. J lost 5 bases, V lost 1 base, and 10 bases had no gene match. The germline CDR1 and CDR2 sequences are SSHAT and FNYEAQ (reference sequence). This CDR3 comprises 16 residues. Here the CDR3 reads CASSLEVYREGETQYF. The CDR3 nucleotides are TGTGCCAGCAGCTTAGAAGTGTATAGGGAGGGGGAGACCCAGTACTTC.

A few counts support this clonotype. CDR3 in amino acids: CASRSPRITDTQYF. DNA of the CDR3: TGCGCCAGCAGATCCCCCAGGATCACAGATACGCAGTATTTT. The chain couples TRBV5-1 to TRBJ2-3; D is undetermined. Germline assignment: CDR1 SGHRS and CDR2 YFSETQ. V lost 5 bases to trimming and J lost 2 bases, with 12 bases between them. The CDR3 has 14 residues.

This clonotype was found a few times. The rearrangement uses TRBV9 and TRBJ2-7; either TRBD1 or TRBD2 may fit D (5 bases each). Germline values: CDR1 SGDLS, CDR2 YYNGEE. The CDR3 spans 15 residues. V lost 2 bases, J lost 0 bases, and 12 bases lay in between. The CDR3, as DNA: TGTGCCAGCAGCGTCGGGGCAGTCAGCTCCTACGAGCAGTACTTC. This encodes CASSVGAVSSYEQYF.

This clonotype was found a few times. V gene TRBV20-1 combines with J gene TRBJ2-3; no firm D call. The CDR3 is made up of 11 amino acids. Germline CDR1 is DFQATT and CDR2 is SNEGSKA (reference sequence). The V end lost 3 bases, the J end lost 6 bases, and 7 bases lay between the germline ends. Written as DNA, the CDR3 is TGCAGTGCTAGTCCAGAGGATACGCAGTATTTT. Protein product: CSASPEDTQYF.

CDR3 bases: TGTGCCAGCAGTTTTGAGCCTAGCACAGATACGCAGTATTTT. Its translation is CASSFEPSTDTQYF. This chain links TRBV28 with TRBJ2-3, with D unresolved. V lost 3 bases and J lost 0, with 7 bases in between. CDR3 length equals 14 residues. Germline V lookup: CDR1 MDHEN, CDR2 SYDVKM.

The genes are TRBV11-2 and TRBJ2-7; perhaps TRBD2 as D (7 bases). V lost 6 bases and J 8 bases, leaving 17 bases between the germline ends. The CDR3 runs 13 residues. In germline, CDR1 is SGHAT, CDR2 FQNNGV. The CDR3 protein is CASRNLGGEQQYV. The CDR3 DNA reads as TGTGCCAGCAGAAATTTAGGGGGGGAGCAGCAGTACGTC.

This clonotype showed up just a few times. CDR3 coding DNA: TGCAGTGCTAGAGATAGGAGGGAGAGGGCCGGGGAGCTGTTTTTT. The encoded protein is CSARDRRERAGELFF. The chain has TRBV20-1 and TRBJ2-2; D might be TRBD2 (6 bases). The CDR3 sequence is 15 residues long. Germline V gives CDR1 DFQATT, CDR2 SNEGSKA (reference sequence). V lost 0 bases to trimming and J lost 6 bases, with 14 bases between them.

This clonotype showed up many times. The rearrangement links TRBV5-1 to TRBJ2-1; D possibly corresponds to TRBD1 (5 bases). In germline, CDR1 is SGHRS, CDR2 YFSETQ. CDR3 length: 15 amino acids. V was pared by 0 bases and J by 5 bases, with 12 bases between. CDR3 coding DNA: TGCGCCAGCAGCTTGGTCCGGACAACCAACAATGAGCAGTTCTTC. Translation gives CASSLVRTTNNEQFF.

The rearrangement uses TRBV5-6 and TRBJ2-1; a weak D match, TRBD1 (6 bases). V lost 1 base and J 8 bases, leaving 10 bases between the germline ends. CDR1 and CDR2 from the germline V gene are SGHDT and YYEEEE. There are 13 residues in the CDR3. Written as DNA, the CDR3 is TGTGCCAGCAGCTTGATGGGGGCCCATGAGCAGTTCTTC. It translates to CASSLMGAHEQFF.

The chain combines TRBV5-5 with TRBJ2-7, with a tentative D call TRBD1 (6 bases). Germline-derived CDR1 and CDR2 are SGHKS and YYEKEE (reference sequence). The CDR3 is 12 residues long. The V gene lost 4 bases and the J gene lost 4 bases, with 9 bases spanning the gap. The chain's CDR3 is CASSDRKYEQYF. DNA for the CDR3: TGTGCCAGCAGCGACAGGAAGTACGAGCAGTACTTC.

This clonotype was picked up a small number of times. The chain couples TRBV12-3 or TRBV12-4 to TRBJ2-2; D is undetermined. This CDR3 is built from 14 residues. V lost 5 bases and J lost 3, with 10 bases in between. CDR3 in DNA: TGTGCCAGCAGTGTAGGACCTTACACCGGGGAGCTGTTTTTT. This codes for CASSVGPYTGELFF.

This rearrangement joins TRBV7-9 to TRBJ2-2; D not resolved. CDR3 size: 12 residues. V lost 3 bases to trimming and J lost 8 bases, with 7 bases between them. CDR1 is SEHNR, CDR2 FQNEAQ, per germline (reference sequence). The CDR3 loop is CASSFIRGELFF. The CDR3 nucleotides are TGTGCCAGCAGCTTCATACGAGGGGAGCTGTTTTTT.

This clonotype was counted only a few times. The chain is built from TRBV24-1 and TRBJ2-2; 9 bases are a match to TRBD1. Losses at the gene ends were 7 bases for V and 3 bases for J; bases not matched to a gene: 5. Germline assignment: CDR1 KGHDR and CDR2 SFDVKD. The length of the CDR3 is 15 residues. The CDR3 coding sequence is TGTGCCACCAGAGGACAGGGGTCCGACACCGGGGAGCTGTTTTTT. It specifies CATRGQGSDTGELFF.